The TCR beta chain described here comes from a study of shared clonotypes between healthy human individuals. V was cut by 4 bases and J by 7 bases, with 14 bases left in between. Germline lookup yields CDR1 LNHDA and CDR2 SQIVND (reference sequence). This CDR3 spans 13 amino acids. At the deep level, the assay was run. Using immunoSEQ multiplex PCR, the repertoire was profiled, and TCRdb retains in-frame clones only, with some absent. The repertoire holds roughly 2,500,000 clones, with more than 85% as singletons. V gene TRBV19 combines with J gene TRBJ2-7; D could derive from TRBD1 or TRBD2 (7 bases each). This sequence was found in a man aged 18 to 30 in good health. Some clones in this sample may be carry-over from other donors' samples. The sample consisted of naive CD4+ T cells from PBMCs. This sample's subset: CD45RA+ positively selected. CDR3 sequence (DNA): TGTGCCAGTAGTAAAGACAGGGAGGGGGAGCAGTACTTC. Translated: CASSKDREGEQYF.